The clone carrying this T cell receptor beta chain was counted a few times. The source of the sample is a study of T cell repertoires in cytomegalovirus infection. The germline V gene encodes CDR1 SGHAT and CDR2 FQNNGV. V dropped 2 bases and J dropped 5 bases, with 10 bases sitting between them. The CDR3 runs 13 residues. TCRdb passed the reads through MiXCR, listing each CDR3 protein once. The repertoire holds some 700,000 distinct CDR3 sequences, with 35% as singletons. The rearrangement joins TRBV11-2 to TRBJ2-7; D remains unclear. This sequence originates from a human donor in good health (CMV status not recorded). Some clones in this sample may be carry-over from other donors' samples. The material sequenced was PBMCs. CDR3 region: CASSLIARNEQYF. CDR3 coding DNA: TGTGCCAGCAGCTTAATTGCCCGCAACGAGCAGTACTTC.